A single sample gave rise to the 21 T cell receptor beta chains below, sequenced in a study of shared clonotypes between healthy human individuals (dated by TCRdb to 2020 to 2021). Libraries came from the immunoSEQ multiplex PCR assay. TCRdb carries this immuneACCESS record with in-frame sequences only. Its versions omit some clonotypes, under half of them owing to an unresolved V gene in the studies checked, with the rest unexplained. Counted in this sample were around 2,000,000 clones; roughly 91% of them appeared once. Jointly, the top ten make up over 1.5% of the sample. CD8 naive samples were CD45RO-negative cells positively selected for CCR7, giving a CD45RA+CCR7+ population that excluded TemRA cells. Specimen: naive CD8+ T cells from PBMCs. Interpreted using the paper, the cell subset or site label stands for: CD45RA+CCR7+. These receptors all stem from a man between 18 and 35 years old in good health. Some clones in this sample may be carry-over from other donors' samples.

V usage is TRBV27 and J usage is TRBJ1-3; D not certain. CDR3 length: 16 amino acids. Germline lookup yields CDR1 MNHEY and CDR2 SMNVEV (reference sequence). The V gene lost 5 bases and the J gene lost 0 bases, with 14 bases spanning the gap. The CDR3 bases are TGTGCCAGCAGTCCCACCCCAAGGAGCTCTGGAAACACCATATATTTT. Residues: CASSPTPRSSGNTIYF.

The J gene is TRBJ2-7, the V gene TRBV7-2, with 11 bases that match TRBD2. The CDR3 contains 16 residues. CDR1 and CDR2 (germline): SGHTA, FQGNSA. The junction had 13 bases not matched to a gene; V was cut back by 5 bases and J by 7 bases. CDR3 sequence: CASSTPGLAAYGEQYF. CDR3 bases: TGTGCCAGCAGCACCCCGGGACTAGCGGCCTATGGGGAGCAGTACTTC.

This sequence joins TRBV28 and TRBJ1-2, with D possibly being TRBD1 (5 bases). The V end was cut by 6 bases, the J end by 4 bases, with 15 bases between. Looked up from germline, CDR1 is MDHEN and CDR2 is SYDVKM. The CDR3 extends over 14 amino acids. The CDR3: CASRARRGFYGYTF. In DNA form, the CDR3 reads TGTGCCAGCAGGGCGCGGCGGGGGTTCTATGGCTACACCTTC.

The rearrangement uses TRBV29-1 and TRBJ1-2; D possibly corresponds to TRBD1 (5 bases). The CDR3 covers 11 residues. Deletions cut 6 bases from V and 6 bases from J, with 11 bases between. CDR1 and CDR2 from the germline V gene are SQVTM and ANQGSEA. CDR3 DNA: TGCAGCGTCCTGGGGACCAATGGCTACACCTTC. Its protein product is CSVLGTNGYTF.

V and J are TRBV5-4 and TRBJ1-1, with 7 positions matching TRBD1. The V gene end was trimmed by 3 bases and the J gene end by 5 bases; junction bases not matched to a gene: 7. CDR3 length: 14 amino acids. Germline V gene data show CDR1 as SGHNT and CDR2 as YYREEE (reference sequence). CDR3 in amino acids: CASSSYRGITEAFF. The CDR3 DNA reads TGTGCCAGCAGCTCCTACAGGGGTATAACTGAAGCTTTCTTT.

The V call is TRBV2, the J call TRBJ2-3; no clear D. Germline V gives CDR1 SNHLY, CDR2 FYNNEI. This CDR3 comprises 15 residues. V dropped 5 bases and J dropped 1 base, with 13 bases sitting between them. The CDR3, as DNA: TGTGCCAGCAGTCGGACCCCCCGGGGCACAGATACGCAGTATTTT. Its protein is CASSRTPRGTDTQYF.

J is TRBJ1-2 and V is TRBV28; possibly TRBD1 for D (6 bases). CDR3 size: 19 residues. From germline, CDR1 is MDHEN and CDR2 SYDVKM. Trimming removed 5 bases from V and 2 bases from J, with 27 bases in between. CDR3 DNA sequence: TGTGCCAGCAGTGGGGGGGCTAGGGTAACATCCCCCGGCAACTATGGCTACACCTTC. Translated: CASSGGARVTSPGNYGYTF.

Comments on this clone: Distinct nucleotide sequences in the sample also encode this CDR3. The J gene is TRBJ2-1, the V gene TRBV27; TRBD2 matches 7 bases. Germline trimming cut 3 bases from V and 0 bases from J; bases unmatched to any gene: 2. Germline V gene lookup returns CDR1 MNHEY and CDR2 SMNVEV (reference sequence). The CDR3 covers 15 residues. For the CDR3, the DNA is TGTGCCAGCAGTTTGGGGAGGGCCTCCTACAATGAGCAGTTCTTC. The encoded protein is CASSLGRASYNEQFF.

In the case of this clone: Other DNA sequences in this specimen translate into the identical CDR3. V usage is TRBV28 and J usage is TRBJ2-1; the D is unclear. Per the germline V gene, CDR1 is MDHEN and CDR2 is SYDVKM. This CDR3 contains 12 residues. Between the trimmed V and J ends, which lost 3 bases and 6 bases, there was a span of 6 bases. The CDR3 here is CASSFPGNEQFF. DNA for the CDR3: TGTGCCAGCAGTTTCCCTGGCAATGAGCAGTTCTTC.

V is TRBV28 and J is TRBJ2-7; 11 positions agree with TRBD2. The germline CDR1 and CDR2 sequences are MDHEN and SYDVKM. The CDR3 sequence is 17 residues long. With V trimmed by 8 bases and J by 4 bases, 16 bases remained unmatched. The CDR3 nucleotides read TGTGCCAGCCAACTAGCGGGAGTTAGTATGGCGTATTACGAGCAGTACTTC. This sequence encodes CASQLAGVSMAYYEQYF. Full variable domain (outside the CDR3, taken from reference TRBV28 and TRBJ2-7): DVKVTQSSRYLVKRTGEKVFLECVQDMDHENMFWYRQDPGLGLRLIYFSYDVKMKEKGDIPEGYSVSREKKERFSLILESASTNQTSMYLCASQLAGVSMAYYEQYFGPGTRLTVT.

J is TRBJ2-2 and V is TRBV27; D not certain. The CDR3 contains 13 residues. V lost 9 bases to trimming and J lost 1 base, with 9 bases between them. The germline V gene encodes CDR1 MNHEY and CDR2 SMNVEV (reference sequence). Here the CDR3 reads CASNFKNTGELFF. As DNA, the CDR3 is TGTGCCAGTAACTTTAAGAACACCGGGGAGCTGTTTTTT.

The chain is built from TRBV27 and TRBJ2-5, with 9 bases lining up with TRBD1. The CDR3 consists of 14 residues. V was pared by 3 bases and J by 5 bases, with 4 bases of the junction left unmatched. Per germline, CDR1 MNHEY and CDR2 SMNVEV (reference sequence). CDR3 nucleotides: TGTGCCAGCAGTTTGAACAGGGGGCTTGAGACCCAGTACTTC. Amino acids: CASSLNRGLETQYF.

This clone was recorded only once. The chain combines TRBV27 with TRBJ2-7, with 7 nucleotides matching TRBD1. Germline V gene sequence: CDR1 MNHEY, CDR2 SMNVEV (reference sequence). The ends lost 5 bases at V and 4 bases at J; junction bases unmatched: 11. The CDR3 is 15 residues long. The CDR3 here is CASSPTGTDTYEQYF. The CDR3 DNA sequence: TGTGCCAGCAGTCCTACCGGGACAGATACTTACGAGCAGTACTTC.

The chain joins TRBV7-8 to TRBJ2-5; 7 bases fit TRBD1. Germline V gene lookup returns CDR1 SGHVS and CDR2 FQNEAQ. V gave up 4 bases and J gave up 2 bases; unmatched junction bases: 7. CDR3 size: 15 residues. The CDR3 loop reads CASSWIGTEQETQYF. CDR3 nucleotides: TGTGCCAGCAGCTGGATCGGGACAGAGCAAGAGACCCAGTACTTC.

The rearrangement links TRBV6-5 to TRBJ2-7; TRBD1 might be the D (6 bases). There are 14 residues in the CDR3. Trimming took 4 bases from V and 1 from J, leaving 11 bases between them. Germline loops: CDR1 MNHEY, CDR2 SVGAGI. CDR3 nucleotides: TGTGCCAGCAGTTCCCCGGGACAATCCTACGAGCAGTACTTC. This codes for CASSSPGQSYEQYF.

The chain is built from TRBV4-1 and TRBJ1-3, with unresolved D. CDR1 is MGHRA, CDR2 YSYEKL, per germline. This CDR3 region has 19 residues. V lost 3 bases to trimming and J lost 0 bases, with 21 bases between them. CDR3 DNA: TGCGCCAGCAGCCACGAGAGACTGAATAAACAGAGCTCTGGAAACACCATATATTTT. Its translation: CASSHERLNKQSSGNTIYF.

V and J are TRBV30 and TRBJ1-5; no clear D. The germline gives CDR1 GTSNPN, CDR2 SVGIG (reference sequence). There are 16 residues in the CDR3. The ends were cut back, 0 bases at V and 0 bases at J, with 12 bases in the middle. DNA for the CDR3: TGTGCCTGGAGTGTGGAGGGCCCAAATAGCAATCAGCCCCAGCATTTT. Its translation is CAWSVEGPNSNQPQHF.

The genes are TRBV12-5 and TRBJ2-1; unclear D gene. The germline gives CDR1 LGHNT, CDR2 FRNRAP. The CDR3 covers 15 residues. Trimming left V 5 bases short and J 6 bases short, with 17 bases between. The CDR3 sequence is CASGNPDRVGNEQFF. The CDR3 nucleotides read TGTGCTAGTGGTAACCCTGACCGCGTCGGCAATGAGCAGTTCTTC.

The J gene is TRBJ2-7, the V gene TRBV10-2; tentative D call: TRBD1 (6 bases). Germline V gene data show CDR1 as WSHSY and CDR2 as SAAADI. The ends were cut back, 3 bases at V and 3 bases at J, with 9 bases in the middle. The CDR3 contains 13 residues. CDR3 amino acids: CASSERGIYEQYF. The CDR3 DNA follows: TGCGCCAGCAGTGAAAGGGGGATCTACGAGCAGTACTTC.

The rearrangement joins TRBV10-3 to TRBJ2-3; D is perhaps TRBD1 or TRBD2 (5 bases each). This CDR3 comprises 15 residues. Germline CDR1 is ENHRY and CDR2 is SYGVKD. The CDR3 coding sequence is TGTGCTTCCCTATTCCGGGACGGGGGCACAGATACGCAGTATTTT. Its translation: CASLFRDGGTDTQYF.

The rearrangement uses TRBV27 and TRBJ2-3, with D possibly matching TRBD2 (6 bases). Per germline, CDR1 MNHEY and CDR2 SMNVEV (reference sequence). This CDR3 comprises 15 residues. Trimming shortened V by 8 bases and J by 4 bases, and 19 bases separated the two germline ends. The CDR3 spells CASRETGLGADTQYF. CDR3 bases: TGTGCCAGCCGGGAGACCGGACTGGGCGCAGATACGCAGTATTTT.